This T cell receptor beta chain was found in a study of breast tumors, draining lymph nodes, adjacent tissues. One entry per CDR3 protein results from TCRdb running MiXCR on the multiplex PCR reads. Among about 270,000 distinct CDR3 sequences, 30% to 35% were seen once, and the ten largest hold about 1%. Study-wide results and limits: Tumor TCR diversity was below lymph nodes but above nontumor tissue. Data fit most tumor T cells coming from lymph node, expanding in tumor. Tumor T cell lymph node origin was a supported hypothesis, not proven.

About this clonotype: Its antigen remains unknown. A single base separates this from a much larger clone, so it may be a read error.

The lymph nodes were axillary draining lymph nodes from breast cancer patients. Per germline, CDR1 DFQATT and CDR2 SNEGSKA (reference sequence). This CDR3 has 16 residues. Sequencing was carried out using axillary lymph node tissue. The receptor comes from a female donor with breast cancer. Some clones in this sample may be carry-over from other donors' samples. V is TRBV20-1 and J is TRBJ2-2, with 7 bases aligning to TRBD1. CDR3 nucleotide sequence: TGCAGTGCTGGAGATCCCCGAACAGGGGACACCGGGGAGCTGTTTTTT. It codes for CSAGDPRTGDTGELFF.